Below are 17 T cell receptor beta chains sequenced from a single sample in a study of shared clonotypes between healthy human individuals. Some clones are missing from TCRdb's copy, which holds only in-frame ones; the method was immunoSEQ multiplex PCR. The sample carries roughly 2.5 million clones, about 92% recorded once. The sequenced sample consisted of naive CD4+ T cells sorted from blood. Documented subset: CD45RA+ positively selected. The receptor source for this set is a man aged 18 to 29 in good health.

The V call is TRBV2, the J call TRBJ1-2; D is perhaps TRBD1 (5 bases). The germline CDR1 and CDR2 sequences are SNHLY and FYNNEI. V was clipped by 6 bases and J by 8 bases, with 13 bases between them. The CDR3 consists of 12 residues. CDR3 sequence reads: CASSDGGGGYTF. The CDR3 DNA is TGTGCCAGCAGCGACGGGGGAGGGGGCTACACCTTC.

The sample holds a few counts of this clone. This sequence joins TRBV4-3 and TRBJ1-5; D is unresolved. Germline V gives CDR1 LGHNA, CDR2 YSLEER. Trimming removed 0 bases at V and 7 bases at J, with 7 bases between. This CDR3 has 13 amino acids. The CDR3 spells CASSQEARQPQHF. The CDR3 coding sequence is TGCGCCAGCAGCCAAGAAGCGAGACAGCCCCAGCATTTT.

The gene calls are TRBV30 and TRBJ2-2, with no clear D. The CDR3 has 12 amino acids. V lost 0 bases, J lost 7 bases, and 6 bases lay in between. Germline lookup yields CDR1 GTSNPN and CDR2 SVGIG (reference sequence). CDR3 DNA: TGTGCCTGGAGTGTAAGCGTCGGGGAGCTGTTTTTT. This codes for CAWSVSVGELFF.

A word on this clone: Additional DNA sequences in this sample encode the identical CDR3. Here the CDR3 DNA reads TGTGCCAGCTCACCACTCGGGGGTTCGGGGGCCAACGTCCTGACTTTC. This encodes CASSPLGGSGANVLTF. The genes are TRBV18 and TRBJ2-6, with D tentatively TRBD2 (6 bases). Per germline, CDR1 KGHSH and CDR2 LQKENI. V was pared by 1 base and J by 4 bases, with 11 bases between. The CDR3 covers 16 residues.

V gene TRBV5-6 combines with J gene TRBJ2-3, with a weak D call TRBD2 (7 bases). Trimming removed 5 bases from V and 5 bases from J, with 27 bases in between. Germline V gene sequence: CDR1 SGHDT, CDR2 YYEEEE. This CDR3 region has 18 residues. The CDR3 loop reads CASSFEGGRVFSGDTQYF. The CDR3 DNA is TGTGCCAGCAGTTTTGAGGGGGGGCGAGTATTTTCGGGAGATACGCAGTATTTT.

V gene TRBV6-1 combines with J gene TRBJ2-4, with a possible D match to TRBD1 (5 bases). The germline V gene has CDR1 MNHNS and CDR2 SASEGT. There are 16 residues in the CDR3. Deletions cut 4 bases from V and 2 bases from J, with 15 bases between. The DNA for the CDR3 is TGTGCCAGCAGTGCATCAGGGTCCTTGACCAAAAACATTCAGTACTTC. It yields the protein CASSASGSLTKNIQYF.

V usage is TRBV11-2 and J usage is TRBJ1-2; 8 positions agree with TRBD1. The CDR3 is 15 amino acids. V shed 5 bases and J 5 bases; nucleotides not matched to a gene: 10. Germline V gives CDR1 SGHAT, CDR2 FQNNGV. This CDR3 reads CASSRALDRVYGYTF. The CDR3 bases are TGTGCCAGCAGCCGAGCGTTGGACAGGGTTTATGGCTACACCTTC.

The chain recombines TRBV10-2 with TRBJ2-6, with TRBD1 as a possible D gene (6 bases). V lost 0 bases and J 0 bases, leaving 9 bases between the germline ends. The CDR3 runs 17 residues. CDR1 WSHSY and CDR2 SAAADI come from the germline V gene. This CDR3 is CASSESWTVSGANVLTF. The CDR3 nucleotides read TGCGCCAGCAGTGAGTCCTGGACAGTCTCTGGGGCCAACGTCCTGACTTTC.

V is TRBV2 and J is TRBJ1-1; the D gene is possibly TRBD1 (5 bases). The germline CDR1 and CDR2 sequences are SNHLY and FYNNEI. The V end was cut by 5 bases, the J end by 3 bases, with 7 bases between. The CDR3 has 12 residues. The CDR3 region is CASSRDDTEAFF. The DNA of the CDR3 is TGTGCCAGCAGTCGGGACGACACTGAAGCTTTCTTT.

This clone was counted a single time. This chain uses TRBV6-5 with TRBJ1-6, with D tentatively TRBD1 (5 bases). Trimming pared 6 bases from V and 0 bases from J, leaving 9 bases between. Germline V gives CDR1 MNHEY, CDR2 SVGAGI. The CDR3 extends over 15 amino acids. CDR3: CASRLQGSYNSPLHF. The CDR3 nucleotides read TGTGCCAGCAGACTTCAGGGCTCCTATAATTCACCCCTCCACTTT.

This clone was detected once. The chain employs TRBV28 and TRBJ1-1; TRBD1 aligns across 9 bases. There are 15 residues in the CDR3. The V and J ends lost 6 bases and 0 bases, in that order; junction bases with no gene match: 5. Germline V CDR1 and CDR2: MDHEN, SYDVKM. The CDR3 region is CASSTGTGMNTEAFF. CDR3 in DNA: TGTGCCAGCAGCACCGGGACAGGGATGAACACTGAAGCTTTCTTT.

The rearrangement links TRBV19 to TRBJ2-4, with D uncertain. This CDR3 region has 16 residues. V was pared by 3 bases and J by 4 bases, with 16 bases between. Germline CDR1 LNHDA, CDR2 SQIVND (reference sequence). The CDR3 DNA reads as TGTGCCAGTAGTATTGTCCAGGATAGATCAAAAAACATTCAGTACTTC. It specifies CASSIVQDRSKNIQYF.

This chain connects TRBV5-4 to TRBJ1-5, with D unresolved. Germline V lookup: CDR1 SGHNT, CDR2 YYREEE (reference sequence). The CDR3 is made up of 13 amino acids. The V and J ends lost 4 bases and 5 bases respectively, with 10 bases between them. DNA for the CDR3: TGTGCCAGCAGCCCCGGGAGGGATCAGCCCCAGCATTTT. This codes for CASSPGRDQPQHF.

This chain joins TRBV11-2 and TRBJ2-1; TRBD2 agrees at 7 bases. Germline V lookup: CDR1 SGHAT, CDR2 FQNNGV. The trim removed 5 bases at V and 0 bases at J, leaving 4 bases unmatched. The CDR3 is 15 amino acids. CDR3 nucleotides: TGTGCCAGCAGCACTAGCGATAGCTCCTACAATGAGCAGTTCTTC. The encoded protein is CASSTSDSSYNEQFF.

This clone was recorded once. This chain uses TRBV6-1 with TRBJ1-5, with a weak D call TRBD1 (5 bases). Trimming removed 1 base at V and 3 bases at J, with 13 bases between. Germline CDR1 MNHNS, CDR2 SASEGT. The CDR3 totals 16 residues. The CDR3 nucleotides read TGTGCCAGCAGTGAAGTTAGTGCAGGGACCAATCAGCCCCAGCATTTT. Translating it yields CASSEVSAGTNQPQHF.

In regard to this clone: Other DNA sequences from this sample encode an identical CDR3 as well. This sequence joins TRBV19 and TRBJ1-6; a weak D match, TRBD1 (5 bases). CDR1 LNHDA and CDR2 SQIVND come from the germline V gene (reference sequence). The V end was cut by 5 bases, the J end by 6 bases, with 11 bases between. The CDR3 has 14 amino acids. CDR3: CASSQTGGNSPLHF. CDR3 sequence (DNA): TGTGCCAGTAGTCAGACCGGGGGTAATTCACCCCTCCACTTT. Based on the CDR3 plus reference TRBV19 and TRBJ1-6, the full variable domain is DGGITQSPKYLFRKEGQNVTLSCEQNLNHDAMYWYRQDPGQGLRLIYYSQIVNDFQKGDIAEGYSVSREKKESFPLTVTSAQKNPTAFYLCASSQTGGNSPLHFGNGTRLTVT.

The chain uses TRBV28 and TRBJ1-4; the match to TRBD1 covers 7 bases. The CDR3 extends over 14 amino acids. Germline V gene sequence: CDR1 MDHEN, CDR2 SYDVKM. V lost 6 bases and J lost 5; bases outside the gene matches: 6. The CDR3 nucleotides are TGTGCCAGCAGATCCGGGACAGCAAATGAAAAACTGTTTTTT. It encodes CASRSGTANEKLFF.